The 13 T cell receptor beta chains in this list originate from one sample, sequenced in a study of T cell responses to AZD1222 COVID-19 vaccine. Only in-frame clones appear in the TCRdb table, and some are missing; sequencing was by immunoSEQ multiplex PCR. Of 100,000 or so clones listed, 70% to 90% were seen once; the top ten hold about an eighth. Sequencing used peripheral blood, obtained on day 0 of AZD1222 vaccination. The receptors stem from an adult in good health.

V usage is TRBV29-1 and J usage is TRBJ2-5, with 11 bases that match TRBD2. V was clipped by 6 bases and J by 5 bases; unmatched bases: 5. The CDR3 loop spans 13 amino acids. From germline, CDR1 is SQVTM and CDR2 ANQGSEA. The CDR3 region is CSVPASGGETQYF. The CDR3 DNA is TGCAGCGTCCCCGCTAGCGGGGGGGAGACCCAGTACTTC.

This clone was observed a single time. The chain joins TRBV19 to TRBJ2-4; TRBD1 matches at 7 bases. The V gene end was trimmed by 1 base and the J gene end by 2 bases; junction bases not matched to a gene: 5. The CDR3 is 16 residues long. Germline values: CDR1 LNHDA, CDR2 SQIVND (reference sequence). The DNA of the CDR3 is TGTGCCAGTAGTATAGGGCAGGGGGAGTCCAAAAACATTCAGTACTTC. It codes for CASSIGQGESKNIQYF.

The chain carries TRBV5-8 and TRBJ1-5; D might be TRBD1 (5 bases). Trimming shortened V by 0 bases and J by 5 bases, and 15 bases separated the two germline ends. The length of the CDR3 is 16 residues. In germline, CDR1 is SGHTS, CDR2 YDEGEE. The CDR3 DNA reads as TGTGCCAGCAGCTTGGATGGCCGGACGGGGGATCAGCCCCAGCATTTT. Translating it yields CASSLDGRTGDQPQHF.

The J gene is TRBJ2-3, the V gene TRBV3-1 (or the pseudogene TRBV3-2), with 8 bases fitting TRBD2. CDR1 and CDR2 from the germline V gene are LGHDT and YNNKEL (reference sequence). V shed 9 bases and J 5 bases; nucleotides not matched to a gene: 13. This CDR3 is built from 15 residues. The CDR3 bases are TGTGCCAGTAAAGCCGAGGCACGGGGGGGAGATACGCAGTATTTT. Its protein product is CASKAEARGGDTQYF.

The CDR3: CAWSVLGGGNTIYF. The CDR3 nucleotides are TGTGCCTGGAGTGTACTAGGGGGCGGAAACACCATATATTTT. The chain links TRBV30 to TRBJ1-3; 7 bases map to TRBD1. The germline gives CDR1 GTSNPN, CDR2 SVGIG (reference sequence). CDR3 length: 14 residues. V shed 0 bases and J 4 bases; nucleotides not matched to a gene: 3.

The rearrangement uses TRBV28 and TRBJ2-7, with 9 bases aligning to TRBD1. The CDR3 loop spans 16 amino acids. The junction had 14 bases not matched to a gene; V was cut back by 5 bases and J by 6 bases. The V gene's germline CDR1 is MDHEN and CDR2 SYDVKM. This chain's CDR3 is CASSVPPGQGRSEQYF. Written as DNA, the CDR3 is TGTGCCAGCAGTGTCCCGCCGGGACAGGGTCGGTCCGAGCAGTACTTC.

This rearrangement joins TRBV6-5 to TRBJ1-5; D is uncertain. Germline-derived CDR1 and CDR2 are MNHEY and SVGAGI. The germline V and J ends were trimmed by 4 bases and 3 bases, with 7 bases remaining between them. CDR3 length: 13 amino acids. CDR3 sequence: CASSFTFNQPQHF. The CDR3 DNA follows: TGTGCCAGCAGTTTCACCTTCAATCAGCCCCAGCATTTT.

V is TRBV5-5 and J is TRBJ1-6; a weak D match, TRBD1 (5 bases). From germline, CDR1 is SGHKS and CDR2 YYEKEE (reference sequence). The CDR3 extends over 15 amino acids. V was pared by 3 bases and J by 4 bases, with 11 bases between. The DNA of the CDR3 is TGTGCCAGCAGCTCCGGGGGAGCTTATAATTCACCCCTCCACTTT. Translated, it gives CASSSGGAYNSPLHF.

The CDR3 DNA sequence: TGTGCCAGCATCGATACCGGGGGGCCAGAGACCCAGTACTTC. The encoded protein is CASIDTGGPETQYF. This sequence joins TRBV7-8 and TRBJ2-5; maybe TRBD2 (7 bases). This CDR3 spans 14 amino acids. V lost 7 bases and J lost 4, with 16 bases in between. Germline CDR1 reads SGHVS; CDR2 reads FQNEAQ.

The V and J genes are TRBV5-6 and TRBJ1-2; possible D gene TRBD1, 6 bases. V was clipped by 1 base and J by 2 bases, with 9 bases between them. The CDR3 loop spans 14 amino acids. Germline CDR1 and CDR2: SGHDT and YYEEEE. CDR3 amino acids: CASSLNRVNYGYTF. CDR3 nucleotide sequence: TGTGCCAGCAGCTTGAACAGGGTGAACTATGGCTACACCTTC.

This chain connects TRBV9 to TRBJ1-6; D perhaps matches TRBD1 (5 bases). This CDR3 has 16 residues. V was cut by 4 bases and J by 1 base, with 12 bases left in between. CDR1 and CDR2 from the germline V gene are SGDLS and YYNGEE. The CDR3 region is CASSSEEGSYNSPLHF. Here the CDR3 DNA reads TGTGCCAGCAGCTCCGAGGAGGGGTCCTATAATTCACCCCTCCACTTT.

This clone was seen a few times. The genes are TRBV12-3 or TRBV12-4 and TRBJ2-1; no definite D call. With 5 bases removed from V and 12 bases from J, the gap between germline ends came to 14 bases. The CDR3 runs to 12 residues. CDR3 nucleotide sequence: TGTGCCAGCAGTCCCCCACTCAGTTGGCAGTTCTTC. Translated, it gives CASSPPLSWQFF.

The V call is TRBV7-3, the J call TRBJ2-1, with D uncertain. The V gene lost 4 bases and the J gene lost 2 bases, with 9 bases spanning the gap. This CDR3 is built from 14 residues. Germline values: CDR1 SGHTA, CDR2 FQGTGA. The CDR3 bases are TGTGCCAGCAGCTCAGGATCTACCTACAATGAGCAGTTCTTC. Protein sequence: CASSSGSTYNEQFF.